These 29 T cell receptor beta chains share one sample of origin, sequenced in a study of OX40 agonist ivuxolimab in advanced cancers. Sequencing used immunoSEQ multiplex PCR; TCRdb keeps in-frame clones, though not all of them. This repertoire shows fewer than 20,000 clones, more than 75% found once; its top ten account for around 15%. The sequencing used CD4+ or CD8+ T cells sorted from blood, collected in a trial of the OX40 agonist ivuxolimab. All receptors come from an adult with an advanced solid tumor such as melanoma, head and neck, liver or kidney cancer.

The chain couples TRBV30 to TRBJ2-2; D may be TRBD1 (5 bases). Germline V lookup: CDR1 GTSNPN, CDR2 SVGIG (reference sequence). CDR3 length: 14 amino acids. V gave up 4 bases and J gave up 5 bases, with 14 bases separating them. CDR3 DNA sequence: TGTGCCTGGACTGCAGGGATCGGTACCGGGGAGCTGTTTTTT. Its translation is CAWTAGIGTGELFF.

This clone is a singleton in its sample. The J gene is TRBJ2-1, the V gene TRBV7-3, with 8 bases matching TRBD1. The germline V gene has CDR1 SGHTA and CDR2 FQGTGA. Trimming cost V 5 bases and J 4 bases; bases outside gene matches: 13. The CDR3 has 17 residues. The CDR3 protein is CASSATDRGLRYNEQFF. CDR3 in DNA: TGTGCCAGCAGCGCGACCGACAGGGGTCTAAGGTACAATGAGCAGTTCTTC.

Details on this clone: Within the sample, other DNA sequences also encode this same CDR3. This rearrangement joins TRBV11-2 to TRBJ2-2, with D possibly TRBD1 on 5 matching bases. The CDR3 loop spans 14 amino acids. The germline V and J ends were trimmed by 5 bases and 1 base, with 8 bases remaining between them. Germline V gives CDR1 SGHAT, CDR2 FQNNGV. The CDR3 region has the DNA TGTGCCAGCAGCAGAAGGGGGAACACCGGGGAGCTGTTTTTT. It codes for CASSRRGNTGELFF.

This clone came up once. V gene TRBV9 combines with J gene TRBJ2-2; D gene ambiguous. Germline CDR1 and CDR2: SGDLS and YYNGEE. V was shortened by 0 bases and J by 4 bases, with 13 bases between the two germline ends. There are 16 residues in the CDR3. The CDR3 is CASSVGGVLSTGELFF. Written as DNA, the CDR3 is TGTGCCAGCAGCGTAGGTGGGGTCTTGAGCACCGGGGAGCTGTTTTTT.

This chain uses TRBV6-6 with TRBJ2-7; 9 nucleotides agree with TRBD1. V dropped 0 bases and J dropped 2; count of bases not matched to a gene: 2. The CDR3 has 15 residues. The germline V gene encodes CDR1 MNHNY and CDR2 SVGAGI (reference sequence). CDR3: CASSYSGQGTYEQYF. The DNA for the CDR3 is TGTGCCAGCAGTTACTCGGGACAGGGAACCTACGAGCAGTACTTC.

The J gene is TRBJ1-6, the V gene TRBV15; D ambiguous. The germline CDR1 and CDR2 sequences are LNHNV and YYDKDF (reference sequence). V was shortened by 3 bases and J by 4 bases, with 16 bases between the two germline ends. CDR3 size: 17 residues. The CDR3 loop reads CATSSNTKAGYNSPLHF. CDR3 bases: TGTGCCACCAGCAGCAATACGAAGGCGGGATATAATTCACCCCTCCACTTT.

The chain is built from TRBV5-4 and TRBJ1-6; no definite D call. CDR1 is SGHNT and CDR2 is YYREEE in the germline V gene (reference sequence). V gave up 0 bases and J gave up 7 bases, with 5 bases separating them. This CDR3 region has 13 residues. Here the CDR3 reads CASSLGPNSPLHF. CDR3 DNA: TGTGCCAGCAGCTTGGGGCCCAATTCACCCCTCCACTTT.

CDR3 in DNA: TGTGCCAGCAGCTTAGGGGTCATGGGTGAGCAGTTCTTC. Its protein product is CASSLGVMGEQFF. V usage is TRBV7-2 and J usage is TRBJ2-1, with D unclear. This CDR3 is 13 amino acids long. CDR1 is SGHTA, CDR2 FQGNSA, per germline. Trimming removed 1 base from V and 9 bases from J, with 10 bases in between.

The J gene is TRBJ1-6, the V gene TRBV18; a weak D match, TRBD1 (5 bases). CDR1 KGHSH and CDR2 LQKENI come from the germline V gene. V lost 0 bases, J lost 7 bases, and 13 bases lay in between. The length of the CDR3 is 16 residues. Here the CDR3 DNA reads TGTGCCAGCTCACCACCAGAGGGACGGTCCAATTCACCCCTCCACTTT. Encoded protein: CASSPPEGRSNSPLHF.

This clone is medium-sized in the sample. The chain combines TRBV5-5 with TRBJ2-4; 10 bases fit TRBD2. This CDR3 contains 17 residues. CDR1 is SGHKS and CDR2 is YYEKEE in the germline V gene (reference sequence). Trimming cost V 3 bases and J 0 bases; bases outside gene matches: 6. CDR3 loop: CASSSSIAGGAKNIQYF. The CDR3, as DNA: TGTGCCAGCAGCTCCTCAATAGCGGGGGGAGCCAAAAACATTCAGTACTTC. Combining the CDR3 with reference TRBV5-5 and TRBJ2-4 gives the whole variable domain DAGVTQSPTHLIKTRGQQVTLRCSPISGHKSVSWYQQVLGQGPQFIFQYYEKEERGRGNFPDRFSARQFPNYSSELNVNALLLGDSALYLCASSSSIAGGAKNIQYFGAGTRLSVL.

V usage is TRBV5-1 and J usage is TRBJ1-2; no definite D call. CDR1 and CDR2 (germline): SGHRS, YFSETQ. The CDR3 runs to 13 residues. V lost 2 bases, J lost 4 bases, and 9 bases lay in between. This CDR3 is CASSFDGSYGYTF. The CDR3 bases are TGCGCCAGCAGCTTCGACGGCTCCTATGGCTACACCTTC.

The V and J genes are TRBV7-2 and TRBJ2-7, with 12 bases fitting TRBD1. V gave up 5 bases and J gave up 4 bases; unmatched junction bases: 6. CDR1 and CDR2 (germline): SGHTA, FQGNSA. This CDR3 region has 15 residues. The chain's CDR3 is CASSPPGQGAYEQYF. For the CDR3, the DNA is TGTGCCAGCAGCCCCCCGGGACAGGGGGCTTACGAGCAGTACTTC.

The chain employs TRBV5-6 and TRBJ2-3, with D possibly being TRBD2 (6 bases). V was trimmed by 4 bases and J by 5 bases, leaving 17 bases between them. The CDR3 covers 15 residues. CDR1 SGHDT and CDR2 YYEEEE come from the germline V gene. CDR3 DNA: TGTGCCAGCAGCGGAGGGCAGATTTGGAAAGATACGCAGTATTTT. This encodes CASSGGQIWKDTQYF.

The chain is built from TRBV6-5 and TRBJ2-3; TRBD1 is a possible D gene (6 bases). V lost 4 bases to trimming and J lost 5 bases, with 13 bases between them. The germline V gene has CDR1 MNHEY and CDR2 SVGAGI. This CDR3 is built from 14 residues. CDR3 residues: CASSSGTFLDTQYF. The CDR3 nucleotides are TGTGCCAGCAGTTCGGGGACATTCCTAGATACGCAGTATTTT.

The V gene is TRBV27, the J gene TRBJ2-7; weak D call: TRBD1 (5 bases). This CDR3 has 14 residues. V was pared by 2 bases and J by 5 bases, with 13 bases between. Germline V gives CDR1 MNHEY, CDR2 SMNVEV (reference sequence). The CDR3 DNA reads TGTGCCAGCAGTTTAATAGCAGGGTCCCACGAGCAGTACTTC. Its protein is CASSLIAGSHEQYF.

About this clone: At the DNA level, this CDR3 is encoded by other sequences in the same sample as well. This chain joins TRBV11-1 and TRBJ2-7; 7 nucleotides agree with TRBD2. Germline assignment: CDR1 SGHAT and CDR2 FQDESV (reference sequence). This CDR3 is 15 amino acids long. V lost 4 bases and J lost 2; bases outside the gene matches: 8. The CDR3 spells CASSSQLATAYEQYF. The CDR3 DNA is TGTGCCAGCAGCTCGCAACTAGCGACCGCCTACGAGCAGTACTTC.

This chain connects TRBV7-2 to TRBJ1-2, with TRBD1 matching 7 bases. CDR3 size: 16 residues. Unmatched junction bases numbered 12, after V lost 3 bases and J lost 5 bases. CDR1 and CDR2 (germline): SGHTA, FQGNSA. The CDR3 nucleotides read TGTGCCAGCAGCTTGCGGGGTCAGGGGGGACTTTATGGCTACACCTTC. Translating it yields CASSLRGQGGLYGYTF.

The CDR3 sequence is CASSSDRAGEQYF. CDR3 sequence (DNA): TGTGCCAGCAGCTCGGACAGGGCGGGGGAGCAGTACTTC. The chain carries TRBV7-3 and TRBJ2-7, with 8 bases that match TRBD1. CDR1 SGHTA and CDR2 FQGTGA come from the germline V gene. J gave up 7 bases and V 4 bases, and 6 bases lay outside the gene matches. There are 13 residues in the CDR3.

The V call is TRBV5-5, the J call TRBJ1-1; D gene ambiguous. The CDR3 is made up of 13 amino acids. The germline V and J ends were trimmed by 0 bases and 1 base, with 4 bases remaining between them. Germline CDR1 reads SGHKS; CDR2 reads YYEKEE (reference sequence). The CDR3 bases are TGTGCCAGCAGCTTGGGGGGGAACACTGAAGCTTTCTTT. Residues: CASSLGGNTEAFF.

This clone has a handful of counts. The chain employs TRBV2 and TRBJ2-7; D might be TRBD2 (6 bases). V lost 7 bases and J lost 0, with 16 bases in between. The CDR3 is 15 residues long. Germline loops: CDR1 SNHLY, CDR2 FYNNEI. In DNA form, the CDR3 reads TGTGCCAGCATCGATTCGGGACTCCCCTCCTACGAGCAGTACTTC. It specifies CASIDSGLPSYEQYF.

The V and J genes are TRBV5-8 and TRBJ1-6; D call uncertain. Between the trimmed V and J ends, which lost 0 bases and 7 bases, there was a span of 5 bases. Germline V CDR1 and CDR2: SGHTS, YDEGEE. CDR3 size: 13 residues. The CDR3 DNA reads TGTGCCAGCAGCTTGGGGCCCAATTCACCCCTCCACTTT. As protein: CASSLGPNSPLHF.

This rearrangement joins TRBV9 to TRBJ2-3; 7 bases map to TRBD1. This CDR3 contains 14 residues. The J segment lost 4 bases and the V segment lost 5 bases, leaving 7 bases of the junction unmatched. Looked up from germline, CDR1 is SGDLS and CDR2 is YYNGEE. CDR3 nucleotide sequence: TGTGCCAGCAGGAGGGGACAGACGGCAGATACGCAGTATTTT. It yields the protein CASRRGQTADTQYF.

This clone turned up a few times. The chain links TRBV6-6 to TRBJ2-3; D unclear. The V end was cut by 2 bases, the J end by 3 bases, with 3 bases between. CDR3 length equals 12 residues. CDR1 is MNHNY, CDR2 SVGAGI, per germline (reference sequence). CDR3 loop: CASSYPTDTQYF. CDR3 sequence (DNA): TGTGCCAGCAGTTACCCGACAGATACGCAGTATTTT.

The gene calls are TRBV14 and TRBJ2-7; TRBD2 aligns across 10 bases. CDR3 length: 14 residues. CDR1 SGHDN and CDR2 FVKESK come from the germline V gene. The junction had 4 bases not matched to a gene; V was cut back by 2 bases and J by 6 bases. The CDR3 reads CASSQLAGGREQYF. Here the CDR3 DNA reads TGTGCCAGCAGCCAATTAGCGGGGGGCCGCGAGCAGTACTTC.

The chain recombines TRBV5-6 with TRBJ2-1, with D maybe TRBD2 (5 bases). Germline CDR1 and CDR2: SGHDT and YYEEEE. This CDR3 comprises 12 residues. Trimming stripped 7 bases from V and 7 bases from J, with 12 bases between. CDR3 loop: CASGRRENEQFF. CDR3 coding DNA: TGTGCCAGCGGAAGAAGGGAGAATGAGCAGTTCTTC. The full variable domain, with the rest looked up from reference TRBV5-6 and TRBJ2-1, is DAGVTQSPTHLIKTRGQQVTLRCSPKSGHDTVSWYQQALGQGPQFIFQYYEEEERQRGNFPDRFSGHQFPNYSSELNVNALLLGDSALYLCASGRRENEQFFGPGTRLTVL.

The rearrangement uses TRBV7-2 and TRBJ2-5; D ambiguous. The CDR3 sequence is 13 residues long. From germline, CDR1 is SGHTA and CDR2 FQGNSA. Trimming left V 0 bases short and J 5 bases short, with 7 bases between. CDR3 nucleotides: TGTGCCAGCAGCTTAGCGCTAGTCGAGACCCAGTACTTC. This sequence encodes CASSLALVETQYF.

CDR3 in DNA: TGTGCCAGCAGCACCCGCCCCTACAATGAGCAGTTCTTC. As protein: CASSTRPYNEQFF. V is TRBV11-3 and J is TRBJ2-1; unclear D gene. CDR1 is SGHNT and CDR2 is YENEEA in the germline V gene. The CDR3 runs 13 residues. Trimming removed 5 bases at V and 2 bases at J, with 7 bases between.

The J gene is TRBJ2-3, the V gene TRBV9; TRBD2 matches 8 bases. CDR1 is SGDLS and CDR2 is YYNGEE in the germline V gene. Trimming took 0 bases from V and 3 from J; bases not matched to a gene: 6. The CDR3 has 16 residues. CDR3: CASSVAGGQVTDTQYF. The CDR3 bases are TGTGCCAGCAGCGTAGCGGGAGGGCAGGTAACAGATACGCAGTATTTT.

The rearrangement uses TRBV6-1 and TRBJ2-1; a possible D gene is TRBD2 (5 bases). The CDR3 is made up of 14 amino acids. The V end was cut by 6 bases, the J end by 6 bases, with 15 bases between. The V gene's germline CDR1 is MNHNS and CDR2 SASEGT. The CDR3 region has the DNA TGTGCCAGCAGGCCCCCTGGAGGTGTCAATGAGCAGTTCTTC. Protein sequence: CASRPPGGVNEQFF.